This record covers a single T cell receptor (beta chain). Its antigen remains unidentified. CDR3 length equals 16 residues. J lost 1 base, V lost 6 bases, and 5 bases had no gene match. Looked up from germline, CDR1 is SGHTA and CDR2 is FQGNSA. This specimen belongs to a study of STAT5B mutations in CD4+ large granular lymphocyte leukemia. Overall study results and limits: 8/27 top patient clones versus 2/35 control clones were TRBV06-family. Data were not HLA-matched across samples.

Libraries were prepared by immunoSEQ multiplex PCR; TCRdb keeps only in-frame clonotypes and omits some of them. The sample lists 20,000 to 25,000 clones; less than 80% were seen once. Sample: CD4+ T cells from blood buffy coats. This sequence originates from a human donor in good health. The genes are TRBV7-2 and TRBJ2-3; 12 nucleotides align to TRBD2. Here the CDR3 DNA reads TGTGCCAGCAGACCTAGCGGGGGGGCACGCACAGATACGCAGTATTTT. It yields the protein CASRPSGGARTDTQYF.